Only a few counts were recorded for the clone carrying this T cell receptor (beta chain). What it binds is not known. This specimen comes from a study of T cells in Graves' hyperthyroidism and ophthalmopathy. Findings and caveats of the study: Ophthalmopathy and stable hyperthyroidism were told apart by a 13 V-J model.

Researchers amplified the TCR beta CDR3 regions from RNA transcripts. Researchers ran a first-round RT-PCR on the TCR CDR3 using the HTBI primer set. TCRdb called the multiplex PCR reads again in MiXCR, with one record for every CDR3 protein. The data hold around 700,000 distinct CDR3 sequences, with around 20% observed a single time. This CDR3 contains 16 residues. Germline CDR1 WNHNN, CDR2 SYGVQD (reference sequence). V was pared by 3 bases and J by 0 bases, with 12 bases between. These patients, aged 18 to 65, had recently diagnosed hyperthyroidism lasting under 2 months. Those patients with uncontrolled infection, other autoimmune disease, pregnancy or lactation were excluded. Every diagnosis used clinical symptoms, serum thyroxine and TRAb, thyroid ultrasound and orbital computed tomography.

The material sequenced was blood. The sequence was collected from a woman in her forties or fifties with Graves' hyperthyroidism that later progressed to Graves' ophthalmopathy. The chain joins TRBV10-1 to TRBJ1-5; the D gene is possibly TRBD1 (5 bases). The CDR3 nucleotides read TGCGCCAGCAGTGATAAAGGACACCATAGCAATCAGCCCCAGCATTTT. This codes for CASSDKGHHSNQPQHF.